This T cell receptor beta chain came from a study of T-cell reconstitution after alpha-beta-depleted transplantation in children. Study-wide results and caveats: Reported findings indicate that, about two months after transplant, alpha-beta T cells came from several hundred expanded clones, which were derived from non-depleted graft cells. The high TCRbeta diversity at day 60 in some patients came from surviving recipient T cells and thymic progenitors. One year after transplant, T-cell counts and diversity came mostly from newly produced T cells.

Construction of the TCRbeta library involved unique molecular identifiers. TCRdb fed the PCR reads into MiXCR, producing one record per CDR3 protein. This table has about 260,000 distinct CDR3 sequences, 6.5% to 10% appearing once. Germline values: CDR1 MNHEY, CDR2 SVGAGI. Trimming took 2 bases from V and 5 from J, leaving 12 bases between them. The CDR3 extends over 14 amino acids. This clonotype has ten or more counts. Its specificity is not known. The material was PBMCs, mostly from graft donor cells, obtained 180 days after TCRalphabeta/CD19-depleted stem cell transplant. The source of this sequence is a male patient younger than 18 who had a stem cell transplant for acute lymphoblastic leukemia, so the T cells may come from the graft donor. The rearrangement links TRBV6-5 to TRBJ1-1; D unclear. In DNA form, the CDR3 reads TGTGCCAGCAGTTACGGCCATAAGAGGACTGAAGCTTTCTTT. The encoded protein is CASSYGHKRTEAFF.